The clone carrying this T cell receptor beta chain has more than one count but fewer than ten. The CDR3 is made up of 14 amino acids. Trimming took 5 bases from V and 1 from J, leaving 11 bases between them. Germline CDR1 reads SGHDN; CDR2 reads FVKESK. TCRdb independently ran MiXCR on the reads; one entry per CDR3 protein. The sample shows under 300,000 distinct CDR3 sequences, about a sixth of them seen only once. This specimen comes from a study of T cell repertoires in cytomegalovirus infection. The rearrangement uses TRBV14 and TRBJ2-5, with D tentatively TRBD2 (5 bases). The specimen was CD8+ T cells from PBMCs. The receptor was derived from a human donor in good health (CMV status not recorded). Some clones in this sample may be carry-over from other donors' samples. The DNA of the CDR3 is TGTGCCAGCAGCTACTGGGGAGTCCAAGAGACCCAGTACTTC. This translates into CASSYWGVQETQYF. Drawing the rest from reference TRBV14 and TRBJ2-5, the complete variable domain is EAGVTQFPSHSVIEKGQTVTLRCDPISGHDNLYWYRRVMGKEIKFLLHFVKESKQDESGMPNNRFLAERTGGTYSTLKVQPAELEDSGVYFCASSYWGVQETQYFGPGTRLLVL.